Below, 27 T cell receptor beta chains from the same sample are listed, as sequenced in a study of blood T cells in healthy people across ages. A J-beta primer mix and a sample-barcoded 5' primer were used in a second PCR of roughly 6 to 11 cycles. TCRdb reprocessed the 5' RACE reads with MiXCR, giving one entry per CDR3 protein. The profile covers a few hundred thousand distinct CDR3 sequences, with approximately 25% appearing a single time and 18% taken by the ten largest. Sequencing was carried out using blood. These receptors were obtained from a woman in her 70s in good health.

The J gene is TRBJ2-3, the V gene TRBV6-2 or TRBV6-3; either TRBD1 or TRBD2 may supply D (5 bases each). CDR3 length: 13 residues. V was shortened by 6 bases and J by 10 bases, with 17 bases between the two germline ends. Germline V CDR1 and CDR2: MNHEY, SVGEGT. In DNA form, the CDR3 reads TGTGCCAGCAGCCTATATGGGGGTAGGGCGCAGTATTTT. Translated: CASSLYGGRAQYF.

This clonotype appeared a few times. CDR3 DNA: TGTGCCAGCAGCTTCGGCAGTCCCACCGTCTCCTACGAGCAGTACTTC. The encoded protein is CASSFGSPTVSYEQYF. The chain recombines TRBV5-5 with TRBJ2-5, with D unresolved. The tail of the sequence fits TRBJ2-7 better, so the J call may be wrong. There are 16 residues in the CDR3. Germline-derived CDR1 and CDR2 are SGHKS and YYEKEE (reference sequence).

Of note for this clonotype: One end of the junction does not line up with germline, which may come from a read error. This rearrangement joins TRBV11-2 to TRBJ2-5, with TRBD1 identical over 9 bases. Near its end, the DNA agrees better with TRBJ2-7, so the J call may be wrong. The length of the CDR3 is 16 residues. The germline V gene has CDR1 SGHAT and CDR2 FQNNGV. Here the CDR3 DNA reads TGTGCCGGCAGCCCCCTGCCCGGGACAGGGATGTACGAGCAGTACTTC. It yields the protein CAGSPLPGTGMYEQYF.

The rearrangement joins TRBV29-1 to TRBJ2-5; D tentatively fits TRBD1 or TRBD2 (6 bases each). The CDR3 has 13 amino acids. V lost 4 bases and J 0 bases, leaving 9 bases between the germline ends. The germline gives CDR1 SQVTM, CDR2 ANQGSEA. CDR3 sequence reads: CSVVRDNQETQYF. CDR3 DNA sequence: TGCAGCGTTGTGCGGGACAACCAAGAGACCCAGTACTTC.

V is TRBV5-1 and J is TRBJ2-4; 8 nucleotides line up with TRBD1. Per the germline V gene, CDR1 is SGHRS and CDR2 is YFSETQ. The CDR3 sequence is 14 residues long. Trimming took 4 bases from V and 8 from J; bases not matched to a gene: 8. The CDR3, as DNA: TGCGCCAGCAGCCCTGACAGGGGCGCAGACATTCAGTACTTC. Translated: CASSPDRGADIQYF. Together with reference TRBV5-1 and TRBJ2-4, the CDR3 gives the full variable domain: KAGVTQTPRYLIKTRGQQVTLSCSPISGHRSVSWYQQTPGQGLQFLFEYFSETQRNKGNFPGRFSGRQFSNSRSEMNVSTLELGDSALYLCASSPDRGADIQYFGAGTRLSVL.

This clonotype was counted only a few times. CDR3 region: CAWVSQGAYEQYF. The CDR3 region has the DNA TGTGCCTGGGTCTCTCAGGGGGCCTACGAGCAGTACTTC. The chain uses TRBV30 and TRBJ2-7; TRBD1 agrees at 7 bases. The germline CDR1 and CDR2 sequences are GTSNPN and SVGIG (reference sequence). V was clipped by 5 bases and J by 2 bases; unmatched bases: 6. This CDR3 has 13 residues.

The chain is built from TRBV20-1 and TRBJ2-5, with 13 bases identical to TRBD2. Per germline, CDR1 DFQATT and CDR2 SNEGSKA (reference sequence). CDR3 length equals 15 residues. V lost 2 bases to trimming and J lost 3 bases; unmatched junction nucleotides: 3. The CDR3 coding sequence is TGCAGTGCTAGAAAAGGGACTAGCGGGGAAGAGACCCAGTACTTC. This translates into CSARKGTSGEETQYF.

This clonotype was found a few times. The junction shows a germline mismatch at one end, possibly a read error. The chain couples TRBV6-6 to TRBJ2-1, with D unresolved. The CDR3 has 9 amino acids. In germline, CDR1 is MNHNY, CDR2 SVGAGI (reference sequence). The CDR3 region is CACSLEQFF. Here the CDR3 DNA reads TGTGCCTGCAGTTTAGAGCAGTTCTTC.

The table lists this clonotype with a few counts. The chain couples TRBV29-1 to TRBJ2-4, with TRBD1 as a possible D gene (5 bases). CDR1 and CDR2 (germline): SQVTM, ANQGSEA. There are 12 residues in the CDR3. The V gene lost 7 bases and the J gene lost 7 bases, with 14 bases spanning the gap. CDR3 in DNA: TGCAGCGCCTATCGGGCAGGGAACATTCAGTACTTC. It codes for CSAYRAGNIQYF.

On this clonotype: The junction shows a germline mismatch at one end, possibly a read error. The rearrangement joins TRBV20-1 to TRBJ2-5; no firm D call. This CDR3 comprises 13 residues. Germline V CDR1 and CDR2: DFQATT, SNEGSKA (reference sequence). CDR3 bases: TGCAGTGCTAGAGGACGGCCCCAAGGGACCCAGTACTTC. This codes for CSARGRPQGTQYF.

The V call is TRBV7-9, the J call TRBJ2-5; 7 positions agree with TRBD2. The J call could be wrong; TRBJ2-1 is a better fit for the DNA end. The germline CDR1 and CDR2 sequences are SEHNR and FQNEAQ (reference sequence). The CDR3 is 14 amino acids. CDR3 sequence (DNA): TGTGCCAGCAGCCTTAGACTAGCTGGCGATGAGCAGTTCTTC. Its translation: CASSLRLAGDEQFF.

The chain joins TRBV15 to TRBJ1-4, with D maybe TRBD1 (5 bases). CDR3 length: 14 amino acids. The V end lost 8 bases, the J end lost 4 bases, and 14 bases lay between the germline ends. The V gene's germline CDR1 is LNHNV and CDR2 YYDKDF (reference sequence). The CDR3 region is CATGTGWGNEKLFF. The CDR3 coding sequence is TGTGCCACCGGTACAGGTTGGGGTAATGAAAAACTGTTTTTT.

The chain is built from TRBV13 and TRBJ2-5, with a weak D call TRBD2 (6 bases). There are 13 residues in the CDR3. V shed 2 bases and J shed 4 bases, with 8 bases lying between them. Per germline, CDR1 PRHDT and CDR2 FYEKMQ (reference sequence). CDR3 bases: TGTGCCAGCAGCTTATGGGAGGCAGAGACCCAGTACTTC. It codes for CASSLWEAETQYF.

The CDR3 sequence: CSARGGGSGSPLHF. The CDR3 region has the DNA TGCAGTGCTAGGGGTGGGGGCTCGGGTTCACCCCTCCACTTT. This chain links TRBV20-1 with TRBJ1-6, with D possibly matching TRBD1 (6 bases). V shed 3 bases and J shed 9 bases, with 15 bases lying between them. Germline values: CDR1 DFQATT, CDR2 SNEGSKA (reference sequence). The CDR3 totals 14 residues.

The CDR3 DNA reads as TGTGCCACCAGTGAGAGTCGGGAAAACCGCCCCTCCTACGAGCAGTACTTC. It encodes CATSESRENRPSYEQYF. J is TRBJ2-7 and V is TRBV24-1, with a tentative D call TRBD2 (5 bases). The CDR3 sequence is 17 residues long. The germline V and J ends were trimmed by 4 bases and 0 bases, with 18 bases remaining between them. The germline V gene has CDR1 KGHDR and CDR2 SFDVKD.

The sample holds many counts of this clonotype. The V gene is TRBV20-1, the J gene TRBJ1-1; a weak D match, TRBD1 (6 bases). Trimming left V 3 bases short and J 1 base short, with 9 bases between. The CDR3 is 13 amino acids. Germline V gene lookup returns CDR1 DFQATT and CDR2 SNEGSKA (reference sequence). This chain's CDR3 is CSARDRRNTEAFF. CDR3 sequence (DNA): TGCAGTGCTAGGGACAGACGGAACACTGAAGCTTTCTTT.

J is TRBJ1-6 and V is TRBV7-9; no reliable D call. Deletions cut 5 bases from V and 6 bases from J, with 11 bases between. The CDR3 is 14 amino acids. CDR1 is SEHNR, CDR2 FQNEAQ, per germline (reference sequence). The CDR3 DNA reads TGTGCCAGCAGCCCACCCGGACCTAATTCACCCCTCCACTTT. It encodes CASSPPGPNSPLHF. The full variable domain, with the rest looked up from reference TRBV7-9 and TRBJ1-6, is DTGVSQNPRHKITKRGQNVTFRCDPISEHNRLYWYRQTLGQGPEFLTYFQNEAQLEKSRLLSDRFSAERPKGSFSTLEIQRTEQGDSAMYLCASSPPGPNSPLHFGNGTRLTVT.

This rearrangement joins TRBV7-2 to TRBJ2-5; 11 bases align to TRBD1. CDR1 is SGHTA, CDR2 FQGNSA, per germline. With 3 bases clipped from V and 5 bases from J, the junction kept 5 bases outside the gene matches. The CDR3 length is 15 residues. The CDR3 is CASSLGQGVGETQYF. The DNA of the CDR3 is TGTGCCAGCAGCTTGGGACAGGGGGTGGGCGAGACCCAGTACTTC.

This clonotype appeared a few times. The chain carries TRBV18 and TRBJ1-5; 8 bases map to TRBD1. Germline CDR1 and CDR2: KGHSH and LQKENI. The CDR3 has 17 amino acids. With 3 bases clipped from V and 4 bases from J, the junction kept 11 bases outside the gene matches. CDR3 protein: CASSPDRETSNNQPQHF. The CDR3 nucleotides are TGTGCCAGCTCACCGGACAGGGAGACATCAAATAATCAGCCCCAGCATTTT.

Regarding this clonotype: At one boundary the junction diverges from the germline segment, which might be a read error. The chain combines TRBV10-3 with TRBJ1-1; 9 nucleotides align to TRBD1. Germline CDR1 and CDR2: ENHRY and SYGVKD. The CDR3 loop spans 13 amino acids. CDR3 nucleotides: TGTGCCATCAGGGGACAGGGTAACACTAAAGCTTTCTTT. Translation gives CAIRGQGNTKAFF.

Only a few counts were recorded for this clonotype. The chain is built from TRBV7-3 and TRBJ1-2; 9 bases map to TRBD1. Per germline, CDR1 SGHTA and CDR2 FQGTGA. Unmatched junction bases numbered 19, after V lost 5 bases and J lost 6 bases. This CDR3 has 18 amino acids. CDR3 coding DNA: TGTGCCAGCAGCAACGCCTTTTTACCGGGACAGGGAGAGGATGGCTACACCTTC. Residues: CASSNAFLPGQGEDGYTF.

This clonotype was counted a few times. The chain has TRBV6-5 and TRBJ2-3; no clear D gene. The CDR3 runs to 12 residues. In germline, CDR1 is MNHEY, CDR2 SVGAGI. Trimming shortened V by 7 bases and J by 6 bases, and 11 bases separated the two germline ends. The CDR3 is CASIAQWDTQYF. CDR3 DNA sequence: TGTGCCAGCATCGCACAATGGGATACGCAGTATTTT.

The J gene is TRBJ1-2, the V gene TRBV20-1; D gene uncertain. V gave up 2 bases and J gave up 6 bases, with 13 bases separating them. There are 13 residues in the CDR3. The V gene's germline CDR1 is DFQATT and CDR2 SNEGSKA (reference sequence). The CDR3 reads CSARQVGLDGYTF. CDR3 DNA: TGCAGTGCTAGACAGGTTGGTCTTGATGGCTACACCTTC.

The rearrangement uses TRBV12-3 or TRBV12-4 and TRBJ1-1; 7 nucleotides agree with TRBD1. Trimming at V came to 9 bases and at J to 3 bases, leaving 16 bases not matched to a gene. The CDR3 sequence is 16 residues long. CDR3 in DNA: TGTGCCAGAAAGTTTCGGGGACAGACATTGCACACTGAAGCTTTCTTT. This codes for CARKFRGQTLHTEAFF.

The CDR3 is CSVRTGGWGDYGYTF. The CDR3 nucleotides are TGCAGCGTTCGGACAGGGGGATGGGGGGACTATGGCTACACCTTC. This chain uses TRBV29-1 with TRBJ1-2; 10 bases align to TRBD1. The ends lost 5 bases at V and 3 bases at J; junction bases unmatched: 9. The CDR3 has 15 residues. Germline CDR1 reads SQVTM; CDR2 reads ANQGSEA.

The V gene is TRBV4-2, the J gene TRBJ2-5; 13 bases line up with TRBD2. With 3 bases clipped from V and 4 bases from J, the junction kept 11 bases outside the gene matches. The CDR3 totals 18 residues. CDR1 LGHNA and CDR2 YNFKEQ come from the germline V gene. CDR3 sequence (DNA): TGTGCCAGCAGCCACGGACGTGACGGACTAGCGGGGGCAGAGACCCAGTACTTC. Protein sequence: CASSHGRDGLAGAETQYF.

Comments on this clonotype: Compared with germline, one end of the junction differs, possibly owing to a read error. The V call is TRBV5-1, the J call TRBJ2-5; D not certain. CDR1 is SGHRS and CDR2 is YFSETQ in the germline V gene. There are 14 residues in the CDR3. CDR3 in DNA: TGCGCCAGCAGCTTGGTCCCGGGCCAAGAGGCCCAGTACTTC. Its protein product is CASSLVPGQEAQYF.